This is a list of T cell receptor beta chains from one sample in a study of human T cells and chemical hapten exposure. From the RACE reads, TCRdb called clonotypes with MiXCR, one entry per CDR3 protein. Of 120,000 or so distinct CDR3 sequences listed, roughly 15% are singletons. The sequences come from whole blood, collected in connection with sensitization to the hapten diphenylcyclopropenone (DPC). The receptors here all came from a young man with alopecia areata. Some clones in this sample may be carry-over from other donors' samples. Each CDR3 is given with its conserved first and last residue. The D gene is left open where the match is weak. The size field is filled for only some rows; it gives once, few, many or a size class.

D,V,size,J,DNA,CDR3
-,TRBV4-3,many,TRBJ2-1,TGCGCCAGCAGCCAAGATGGACTACCCCGCAATGAGCAGTTCTTC,CASSQDGLPRNEQFF
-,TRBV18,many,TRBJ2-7,TGTGCCAGCTCACCGGATCAGGGAGTCGAGCAGTACTTC,CASSPDQGVEQYF
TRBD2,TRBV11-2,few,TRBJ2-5,TGTGCCAGCAGCTCCCCTAGCGGGGTAGAGACCCAGTACTTC,CASSSPSGVETQYF
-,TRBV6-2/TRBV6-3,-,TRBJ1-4,TGTGCCAGCAGTTACTCGATCGTAGGACGCGAACTGTTTTTT,CASSYSIVGRELFF
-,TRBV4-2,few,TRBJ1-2,TGTGCCAGCAGCCAAGGAGCAGGAATCAACTATGGCTACACCTTC,CASSQGAGINYGYTF
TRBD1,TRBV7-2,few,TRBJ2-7,TGTGCCAGCAGCAGAGTACGGGACAGCTCCTACGAGCAGTACTTC,CASSRVRDSSYEQYF
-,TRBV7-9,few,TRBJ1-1,TGTGCCAGCAGCCACATTCCCAGGGAAGCTTTCTTT,CASSHIPREAFF
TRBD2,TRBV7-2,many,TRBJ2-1,TGTGCCAGCAGCTCTGGACTAGCGGGGGGGCCCAGCAATGAGCAGTTCTTC,CASSSGLAGGPSNEQFF
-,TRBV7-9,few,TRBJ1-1,TGTGCCAGCACGCGTGATCCTGAAGCTTTCTTT,CASTRDPEAFF
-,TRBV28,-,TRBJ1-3,TGTGCCAGCACCTACGGCGGTTCCGACACCATATATTTT,CASTYGGSDTIYF
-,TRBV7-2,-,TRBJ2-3,TGTGCCAGCAGCTTAGCGTGGGGGGATACGCAGTATTTT,CASSLAWGDTQYF
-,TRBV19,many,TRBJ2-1,TGTGCCAGTAGTGGGCCGGGGGGCCCCTACAATGAGCAGTTCTTC,CASSGPGGPYNEQFF
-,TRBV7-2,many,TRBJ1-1,TGTGCCAGCAGCTTGGGACGGTTTAACACTGAAGCTTTCTTT,CASSLGRFNTEAFF
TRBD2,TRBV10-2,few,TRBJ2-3,TGCGCCAGCAGTGGGGCCGTGGCTAGCGGGTCTAGCACAGATACGCAGTATTTT,CASSGAVASGSSTDTQYF
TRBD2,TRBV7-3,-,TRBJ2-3,TGTGCCAGCAGCTTAATGGCACTAGCGGGGGTTAATACGCAGTATTTT,CASSLMALAGVNTQYF
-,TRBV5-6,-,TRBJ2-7,TGTGCCAGCAGCCCCGGGTTTTCCTACGAGCAGTACTTC,CASSPGFSYEQYF
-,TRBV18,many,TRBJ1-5,TGTGCCAGCTCACCAGTTGGGGGGGACCATCAGCCCCAGCATTTT,CASSPVGGDHQPQHF
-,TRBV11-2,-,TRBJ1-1,TGTGCCAGCAGCTTGGTAAAGCAGGGGAATATAGAAGCTTTCTTT,CASSLVKQGNIEAFF
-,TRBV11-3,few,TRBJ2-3,TGTGCCAGCAGCTTAGTAAGCGACGGATCGCAGTATTTT,CASSLVSDGSQYF
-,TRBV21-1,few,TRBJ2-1,TGTGCCAGCAGCAAAGAGGTCCCGCCAGGTACGCACAATGAGCAGTTCTTC,CASSKEVPPGTHNEQFF
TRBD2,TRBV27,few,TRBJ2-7,TGTGCCAGCAGTTTTTCACGGGGGGGCGTCTACGAGCAGTACTTC,CASSFSRGGVYEQYF
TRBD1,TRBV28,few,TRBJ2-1,TGTGCCAGCAGTTCCACCGGGACAGGGACCTACAATGAGCAGTTCTTC,CASSSTGTGTYNEQFF
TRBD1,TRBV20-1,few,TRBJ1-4,TGCAGTGCCCCCCCGACAGGGAGTGAAAAACTGTTTTTT,CSAPPTGSEKLFF
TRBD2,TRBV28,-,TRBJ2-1,TGTGCCAGCAGTCCACTAGCGGGGAGTGAGCAGTTCTTC,CASSPLAGSEQFF
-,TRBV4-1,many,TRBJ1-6,TGCGCCAGCAGCCAATTTGGAAAGGGGAAGGATTCACCCCTCCACTTT,CASSQFGKGKDSPLHF
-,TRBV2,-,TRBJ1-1,TGTGCCAGCAGGCACGCATCGGGAGCTTTCTTT,CASRHASGAFF
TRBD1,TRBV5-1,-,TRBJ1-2,TGCGCCAGCAGCTGGACAGGGTTTGGCTACACCTTC,CASSWTGFGYTF
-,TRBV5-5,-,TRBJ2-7,TGTGCCAGCAGCTTCGATTGGACGGGGTACGAGCAGTACTTC,CASSFDWTGYEQYF
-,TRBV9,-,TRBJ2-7,TGTGCCAGCAGCGTAGTTCCAGGGTTATCCTACGAGCAGTACTTC,CASSVVPGLSYEQYF
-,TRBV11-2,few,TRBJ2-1,TGTGCCAGCAGCTTAGCAGCTGGCTTCTACAATGAGCAGTTCTTC,CASSLAAGFYNEQFF
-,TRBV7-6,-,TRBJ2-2,TGTGCCAGCAGCATCGGGACGCCTACGAACACCGGGGAGCTGTTTTTT,CASSIGTPTNTGELFF
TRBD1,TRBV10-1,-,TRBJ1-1,TGCGCCAGCAGTGTGGACAGGGAGTCTGAAGCTTTCTTT,CASSVDRESEAFF
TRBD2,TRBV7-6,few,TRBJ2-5,TGTGCCAGCAGCGCCTCTAGCGGGGGCTTCCAAGAGACCCAGTACTTC,CASSASSGGFQETQYF
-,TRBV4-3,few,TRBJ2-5,TGCGCCAGCAGCCAAGAGCGACTAGGACTGGAGGAGACCCAGTACTTC,CASSQERLGLEETQYF
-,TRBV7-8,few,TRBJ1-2,TGTGCCAGCAGCTCCCGTGTGGAGGCTAACTATGGCTACACCTTC,CASSSRVEANYGYTF
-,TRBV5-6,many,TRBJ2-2,TGTGCCAGCAGCTTGGGGAGCAACACCGGGGAGCTGTTTTTT,CASSLGSNTGELFF
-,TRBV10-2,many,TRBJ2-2,TGCGCCAGCACCCGAGTCACCGGGGAGCTGTTTTTT,CASTRVTGELFF
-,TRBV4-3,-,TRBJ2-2,TGCGCCAGCAGGGCCGGGACCGGGGAGCTGTTTTTT,CASRAGTGELFF
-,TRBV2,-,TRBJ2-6,TGTGCCAGTCTAACAGGGTTCGGGGCCAACGTCCTGACTTTC,CASLTGFGANVLTF
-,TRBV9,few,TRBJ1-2,TGTGCCAGCAGCCCACGGAGGGACTATGGCTACACCTTC,CASSPRRDYGYTF
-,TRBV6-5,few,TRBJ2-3,TGTGCCAGCAGTTATGACAGGGACGGGGGCGATACGCAGTATTTT,CASSYDRDGGDTQYF
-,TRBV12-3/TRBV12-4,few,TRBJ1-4,TGTGCCAGCAGTTTTTTGGCGGGTGAAAAACTGTTTTTT,CASSFLAGEKLFF
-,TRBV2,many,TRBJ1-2,TGTGCCAGCAGTGAATCCGGGGGCCGCTATGGCTACACCTTC,CASSESGGRYGYTF
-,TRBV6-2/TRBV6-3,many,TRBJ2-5,TGTGCCAGCAGCACGAGTGAGGGGGTTTTCTCCCGACCACAAGAGACCCAGTACTTC,CASSTSEGVFSRPQETQYF